These 25 T cell receptor beta chains share one sample of origin, sequenced in a study of blood T cell repertoires in COVID-19. Produced via immunoSEQ multiplex PCR; TCRdb's table is partial and in-frame only. The repertoire holds a few hundred thousand clones, around 87% seen once, with around 5% in the top ten. The sequencing sample was made of peripheral blood. Receptors were obtained from a woman aged 60-75 years with COVID-19, enrolled during active disease.

The CDR3 nucleotides read TGTGCCAGCAGCCAAAGAGAGGACAGGGGGCGCCGGGAGCTGTTTTTT. This gives the protein CASSQREDRGRRELFF. The J gene is TRBJ2-2, the V gene TRBV4-2, with 11 bases identical to TRBD1. CDR3 length: 16 amino acids. Looked up from germline, CDR1 is LGHNA and CDR2 is YNFKEQ. V was clipped by 2 bases and J by 9 bases; unmatched bases: 8.

V is TRBV2 and J is TRBJ1-1; no clear D. This CDR3 is built from 13 residues. Germline CDR1 is SNHLY and CDR2 is FYNNEI. Trimming removed 3 bases at V and 1 base at J, with 6 bases between. The CDR3 here is CASSELENTEAFF. DNA of the CDR3: TGTGCCAGCAGTGAGTTAGAGAACACTGAAGCTTTCTTT.

The CDR3 protein is CAWSPSGRAPNEQFF. The CDR3 DNA reads TGTGCCTGGAGCCCTAGCGGGAGGGCCCCAAATGAGCAGTTCTTC. The chain couples TRBV30 to TRBJ2-1, with 12 bases that match TRBD2. The V gene end was trimmed by 3 bases and the J gene end by 7 bases; junction bases not matched to a gene: 7. In germline, CDR1 is GTSNPN, CDR2 SVGIG (reference sequence). CDR3 length equals 15 residues.

This clone showed up just once. V usage is TRBV27 and J usage is TRBJ1-1; no reliable D call. Trimming cost V 5 bases and J 3 bases, with 25 bases left between them. CDR3 length equals 18 residues. Germline V gene data show CDR1 as MNHEY and CDR2 as SMNVEV (reference sequence). CDR3 region: CASSTRPGRREGDTEAFF. The CDR3 nucleotides are TGTGCCAGCAGTACCCGCCCGGGCAGGAGAGAGGGTGACACTGAAGCTTTCTTT.

The chain uses TRBV11-3 and TRBJ2-1; 9 bases map to TRBD2. The J segment lost 5 bases and the V segment lost 1 base, leaving 3 bases of the junction unmatched. The germline gives CDR1 SGHNT, CDR2 YENEEA. The CDR3 length is 15 residues. The CDR3 here is CASSLGTSAHNEQFF. CDR3 bases: TGTGCCAGCAGCTTAGGGACTAGCGCCCACAATGAGCAGTTCTTC.

V gene TRBV11-2 combines with J gene TRBJ2-2; 10 bases align to TRBD2. Germline V CDR1 and CDR2: SGHAT, FQNNGV. The V and J ends lost 5 bases and 4 bases, in that order; junction bases with no gene match: 1. The CDR3 has 14 amino acids. In DNA, the CDR3 is TGTGCCAGCAGCCTAGCGGGAGTCACCGGGGAGCTGTTTTTT. It specifies CASSLAGVTGELFF.

This clone showed up just once. The V call is TRBV15, the J call TRBJ1-5, with 10 nucleotides matching TRBD1. V was pared by 3 bases and J by 4 bases, with 6 bases of the junction left unmatched. The germline gives CDR1 LNHNV, CDR2 YYDKDF (reference sequence). The CDR3 totals 16 residues. The CDR3 region is CATSRGGQGTNQPQHF. Written as DNA, the CDR3 is TGTGCCACCAGCAGGGGGGGACAGGGGACAAATCAGCCCCAGCATTTT.

The gene calls are TRBV7-9 and TRBJ2-2; D perhaps matches TRBD1 (6 bases). Trimming left V 0 bases short and J 4 bases short, with 12 bases between. Germline V gene lookup returns CDR1 SEHNR and CDR2 FQNEAQ (reference sequence). The length of the CDR3 is 16 residues. The CDR3: CASSLATGSVTGELFF. The CDR3 DNA is TGTGCCAGCAGCTTAGCCACAGGGTCGGTCACCGGGGAGCTGTTTTTT.

The rearrangement joins TRBV19 to TRBJ2-1, with D uncertain. The CDR3 has 17 amino acids. Trimming cost V 1 base and J 1 base, with 14 bases left between them. Germline lookup yields CDR1 LNHDA and CDR2 SQIVND (reference sequence). The CDR3 DNA reads as TGTGCCAGTAGTATAGCTCAGGTAGGCCCGTCCTACAATGAGCAGTTCTTC. It translates to CASSIAQVGPSYNEQFF.

V gene TRBV6-4 combines with J gene TRBJ2-2, with 10 bases identical to TRBD2. Germline V gene data show CDR1 as MRHNA and CDR2 as SNTAGT. The CDR3 contains 16 residues. V lost 5 bases, J lost 3 bases, and 6 bases stayed unmatched. In DNA, the CDR3 is TGTGCCAGCAGTCGGCTAGCGGGAGACCACACCGGGGAGCTGTTTTTT. Protein sequence: CASSRLAGDHTGELFF.

The chain joins TRBV28 to TRBJ1-2; D may be TRBD1 (6 bases). Looked up from germline, CDR1 is MDHEN and CDR2 is SYDVKM. The CDR3 loop spans 14 amino acids. Trimming shortened V by 4 bases and J by 5 bases, and 14 bases separated the two germline ends. CDR3 residues: CASSSPGERYGYTF. The CDR3 region has the DNA TGTGCCAGCAGTTCCCCAGGGGAAAGGTATGGCTACACCTTC.

This rearrangement joins TRBV6-6 to TRBJ1-5, with 11 bases that match TRBD1. Losses at the gene ends were 5 bases for V and 6 bases for J; bases not matched to a gene: 6. The CDR3 runs to 15 residues. Per the germline V gene, CDR1 is MNHNY and CDR2 is SVGAGI (reference sequence). The CDR3 DNA sequence: TGTGCCAGCAGTCGAAGGACAGGGGGCATTCAGCCCCAGCATTTT. This codes for CASSRRTGGIQPQHF.

This clone appeared once. The CDR3 nucleotides are TGTGCCAGCACCAACCGGGGGCTAGCGGGCCTCTACGAGCAGTACTTC. Residues: CASTNRGLAGLYEQYF. The V and J genes are TRBV28 and TRBJ2-7, with TRBD2 matching over 8 bases. This CDR3 is 16 amino acids long. J gave up 3 bases and V 7 bases, and 14 bases lay outside the gene matches. CDR1 MDHEN and CDR2 SYDVKM come from the germline V gene.

The rearrangement joins TRBV27 to TRBJ1-6, with 8 bases fitting TRBD1. In germline, CDR1 is MNHEY, CDR2 SMNVEV (reference sequence). This CDR3 has 15 amino acids. With 5 bases clipped from V and 2 bases from J, the junction kept 2 bases outside the gene matches. As DNA, the CDR3 is TGTGCCAGCAGTGGACAGGGCGCCTATAATTCACCCCTCCACTTT. As protein: CASSGQGAYNSPLHF.

The gene calls are TRBV5-1 and TRBJ1-4, with D perhaps matching TRBD1 (6 bases). Trimming took off 4 bases at V and 8 bases at J, with 24 bases between the two ends. The CDR3 has 17 residues. In germline, CDR1 is SGHRS, CDR2 YFSETQ. The CDR3 spells CASSTHLTGGEGEKLFF. DNA of the CDR3: TGCGCCAGCAGCACCCACCTGACAGGAGGAGAAGGGGAAAAACTGTTTTTT.

This chain uses TRBV19 with TRBJ1-2; 7 bases match TRBD1. The CDR3 contains 13 residues. J lost 7 bases, V lost 4 bases, and 6 bases had no gene match. Per the germline V gene, CDR1 is LNHDA and CDR2 is SQIVND (reference sequence). The CDR3, as DNA: TGTGCCAGTAGTACCCGACAGGGATCTGGCTACACCTTC. Residues: CASSTRQGSGYTF. The variable domain in full, with the rest retrieved from reference TRBV19 and TRBJ1-2, is DGGITQSPKYLFRKEGQNVTLSCEQNLNHDAMYWYRQDPGQGLRLIYYSQIVNDFQKGDIAEGYSVSREKKESFPLTVTSAQKNPTAFYLCASSTRQGSGYTFGSGTRLTVV.

The gene calls are TRBV14 and TRBJ1-6; the D is unclear. Trimming shortened V by 4 bases and J by 7 bases, and 14 bases separated the two germline ends. Germline V gene lookup returns CDR1 SGHDN and CDR2 FVKESK. The CDR3 spans 15 residues. Written as DNA, the CDR3 is TGTGCCAGCAGCCCGGGATCCAACATCAATTCACCCCTCCACTTT. It translates to CASSPGSNINSPLHF.

This chain links TRBV2 with TRBJ1-2; D is perhaps TRBD1 (5 bases). The CDR3 totals 14 residues. Germline lookup yields CDR1 SNHLY and CDR2 FYNNEI. Trimming pared 0 bases from V and 3 bases from J, leaving 8 bases between. The CDR3: CASSEAATDYGYTF. The CDR3 region has the DNA TGTGCCAGCAGTGAAGCGGCGACAGACTATGGCTACACCTTC.

This sequence joins TRBV15 and TRBJ1-3; 12 bases are a match to TRBD1. Germline CDR1 is LNHNV and CDR2 is YYDKDF (reference sequence). The J segment lost 2 bases and the V segment lost 5 bases, leaving 10 bases of the junction unmatched. The CDR3 is made up of 18 amino acids. In DNA form, the CDR3 reads TGTGCCACCAGCCTTGGGACAGGGGGCCAATGGACTGGAAACACCATATATTTT. Amino acids: CATSLGTGGQWTGNTIYF.

J is TRBJ2-7 and V is TRBV29-1, with 8 bases lining up with TRBD2. This CDR3 spans 15 amino acids. Trimming at V came to 1 base and at J to 2 bases, leaving 7 bases not matched to a gene. Germline values: CDR1 SQVTM, CDR2 ANQGSEA. The CDR3 nucleotides are TGCAGCGTTGAAGGTCGGGAGGGGGAAACCTACGAGCAGTACTTC. Amino acids: CSVEGREGETYEQYF.

The chain employs TRBV18 and TRBJ2-5; 11 bases map to TRBD2. Germline trimming cut 4 bases from V and 2 bases from J; bases unmatched to any gene: 6. Germline V CDR1 and CDR2: KGHSH, LQKENI. The CDR3 extends over 16 amino acids. In nucleotides, the CDR3 is TGTGCCAGCTCACAACAACTAGCGGGAGCTCAAGAGACCCAGTACTTC. Translated: CASSQQLAGAQETQYF.

The V call is TRBV29-1, the J call TRBJ2-3; TRBD1 agrees at 9 bases. This CDR3 is 12 amino acids long. J lost 6 bases, V lost 7 bases, and 5 bases had no gene match. Germline V CDR1 and CDR2: SQVTM, ANQGSEA. The CDR3: CSGGTGTDTQYF. CDR3 bases: TGCAGCGGGGGGACAGGGACGGATACGCAGTATTTT.

This chain joins TRBV19 and TRBJ1-2, with 8 bases that match TRBD1. Looked up from germline, CDR1 is LNHDA and CDR2 is SQIVND (reference sequence). The CDR3 extends over 13 amino acids. Trimming took 6 bases from V and 6 from J; bases not matched to a gene: 6. The CDR3 coding sequence is TGTGCCAGTAGGACAGGGGATTACGATGGCTACACCTTC. This translates into CASRTGDYDGYTF.

This chain joins TRBV28 and TRBJ1-2, with D hard to call. V lost 3 bases, J lost 8 bases, and 10 bases lay in between. This CDR3 contains 12 residues. CDR1 MDHEN and CDR2 SYDVKM come from the germline V gene. CDR3 amino acids: CASSFAGSGYTF. The DNA for the CDR3 is TGTGCCAGCAGTTTTGCGGGGAGCGGCTACACCTTC.

The chain is built from TRBV19 and TRBJ1-6; D ambiguous. The CDR3 covers 14 residues. Germline V CDR1 and CDR2: LNHDA, SQIVND (reference sequence). The ends were cut back, 3 bases at V and 8 bases at J, with 11 bases in the middle. The CDR3 reads CASSIAGWDSPLHF. CDR3 coding DNA: TGTGCCAGTAGTATCGCAGGATGGGATTCACCCCTCCACTTT.